This TCR beta chain was recorded in a study of cytomegalovirus exposure and HLA in healthy donors. Overall study findings and caveats: Links to common viral pathogens appeared, in a later analysis, for several of the most significant clusters.

Points on this clone: Its specificity is not known.

PCR employed 60 Vbeta and 13 Jbeta primers. Some clones are missing from TCRdb's copy, which holds only in-frame ones; the method was immunoSEQ multiplex PCR. Of about 82,000 clones in the sample, under 80% were seen once. From germline, CDR1 is SQVTM and CDR2 ANQGSEA. With V trimmed by 5 bases and J by 2 bases, 14 bases remained unmatched. This CDR3 has 16 amino acids. The source is a human donor in good health. Specimen: PBMCs. The chain combines TRBV29-1 with TRBJ2-7; 8 bases map to TRBD1. CDR3 protein: CSVLSGQGIRTYEQYF. CDR3 nucleotide sequence: TGCAGCGTTCTATCAGGACAGGGAATAAGGACCTACGAGCAGTACTTC.